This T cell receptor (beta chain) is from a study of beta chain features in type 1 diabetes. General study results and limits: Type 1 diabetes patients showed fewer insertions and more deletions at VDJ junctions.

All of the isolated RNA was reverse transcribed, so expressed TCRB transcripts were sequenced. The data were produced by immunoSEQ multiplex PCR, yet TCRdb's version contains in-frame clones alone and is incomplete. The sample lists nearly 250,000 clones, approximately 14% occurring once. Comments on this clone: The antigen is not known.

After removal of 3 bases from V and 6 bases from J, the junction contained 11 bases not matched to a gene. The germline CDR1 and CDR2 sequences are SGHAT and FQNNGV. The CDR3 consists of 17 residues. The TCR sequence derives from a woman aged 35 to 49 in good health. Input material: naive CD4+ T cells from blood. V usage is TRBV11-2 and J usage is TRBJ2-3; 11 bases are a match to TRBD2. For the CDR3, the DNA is TGTGCCAGCAGCTTTAGAGGGCTAGCGGGGGGAATCGATACGCAGTATTTT. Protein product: CASSFRGLAGGIDTQYF.